This T cell receptor beta chain originates from a study of CD8 T cells in Susac syndrome. CD8+ and CD4+ T cells circulating in blood were sequenced for TCR beta. Negative isolation was applied to CD8+ and CD4+ T cells, and FACS enrichment was applied to TEMRA cells. Broader study findings: Only a relatively small number of individuals were included in the TCR sequencing and HLA analysis.

Comments on this clonotype: Its antigen is unknown.

Random hexamers were used to reverse transcribe the RNA input (roughly 0.5 to 1 ug). With immunoSEQ multiplex PCR, TCR beta CDR3 was amplified across 54 Vbeta and 13 Jbeta. Each CDR3 protein gets one entry after TCRdb re-called the immunoSEQ multiplex PCR reads with MiXCR. The sample has 150,000 to 200,000 distinct CDR3 sequences; approximately 96% are singletons. This clonotype was sampled from a human donor with multiple sclerosis. Input material: CD8+ T cells from PBMCs.

The CDR3 sequence is CSALRVSGSYNEQFF. The CDR3, as DNA: TGCAGTGCCCTTCGGGTCAGCGGGAGCTACAATGAGCAGTTCTTC. The V gene is TRBV20-1, the J gene TRBJ2-1, with TRBD2 matching over 8 bases. The CDR3 runs to 15 residues. Germline-derived CDR1 and CDR2 are DFQATT and SNEGSKA (reference sequence). The V segment lost 6 bases and the J segment 3 bases; nucleotides outside the gene matches: 10.